These T cell receptor beta chains were read from a single sample in a study of T cells in Graves' hyperthyroidism and ophthalmopathy. TCRdb re-called the multiplex PCR reads with MiXCR, one entry per CDR3 protein. The table shows approximately 410,000 distinct CDR3 sequences, with around 13% occurring only once. The sample consisted of blood. The receptors here all came from a woman younger than 30 with Graves' hyperthyroidism. Both conserved end residues are part of each CDR3. Each record gives: V gene, clone size, J gene, D gene, CDR3 protein, CDR3 DNA. The D gene is left open where the match is weak. Clone size is shown for a subset of rows, as once, few, many or a class of expanded clone.

V gene: TRBV5-1; clone size: many; J gene: TRBJ2-2; D gene: -; CDR3 protein: CASSFREEAGELFF; CDR3 DNA: TGCGCCAGCAGCTTCAGGGAGGAGGCCGGGGAGCTGTTTTTT
V gene: TRBV3-1; clone size: -; J gene: TRBJ2-5; D gene: TRBD1; CDR3 protein: CASSHDRGGRETQYF; CDR3 DNA: TGTGCCAGCAGCCACGACAGGGGAGGAAGAGAGACCCAGTACTTC
V gene: TRBV6-1; clone size: -; J gene: TRBJ2-2; D gene: TRBD2; CDR3 protein: CASGNLAGGHGELFF; CDR3 DNA: TGTGCCAGCGGAAATCTAGCGGGAGGGCACGGGGAGCTGTTTTTT
V gene: TRBV20-1; clone size: many; J gene: TRBJ2-5; D gene: -; CDR3 protein: CSAPIQETQYF; CDR3 DNA: TGCAGTGCTCCCATCCAAGAGACCCAGTACTTC
V gene: TRBV2; clone size: many; J gene: TRBJ1-2; D gene: TRBD1; CDR3 protein: CASTEGGSFSGYTF; CDR3 DNA: TGTGCCAGCACCGAAGGGGGCAGCTTTTCTGGCTACACCTTC
V gene: TRBV7-8; clone size: many; J gene: TRBJ1-1; D gene: -; CDR3 protein: CASSPRTEKTEAFF; CDR3 DNA: TGTGCCAGCAGCCCTAGGACAGAGAAGACTGAAGCTTTCTTT
V gene: TRBV7-2; clone size: many; J gene: TRBJ2-3; D gene: TRBD1; CDR3 protein: CASSLTGETDTQYF; CDR3 DNA: TGTGCCAGCAGCTTAACAGGGGAGACAGATACGCAGTATTTT
V gene: TRBV7-8; clone size: many; J gene: TRBJ2-5; D gene: -; CDR3 protein: CASSLWTETQYF; CDR3 DNA: TGTGCCAGCAGCCTCTGGACAGAGACCCAGTACTTC
V gene: TRBV2; clone size: -; J gene: TRBJ2-3; D gene: -; CDR3 protein: CASTSGVSADTQYF; CDR3 DNA: TGTGCCAGCACGTCGGGGGTTTCGGCAGATACGCAGTATTTT
V gene: TRBV7-9; clone size: many; J gene: TRBJ2-1; D gene: -; CDR3 protein: CASSLARGSIDEQFF; CDR3 DNA: TGTGCCAGCAGCTTAGCCAGGGGTAGTATAGATGAGCAGTTCTTC
V gene: TRBV6-5; clone size: -; J gene: TRBJ2-5; D gene: -; CDR3 protein: CASSYVQGLTETQYF; CDR3 DNA: TGTGCCAGCAGTTACGTGCAGGGACTGACAGAGACCCAGTACTTC
V gene: TRBV6-1; clone size: few; J gene: TRBJ2-3; D gene: TRBD2; CDR3 protein: CASTTNAGGTDTQYF; CDR3 DNA: TGTGCCAGCACCACAAACGCGGGGGGCACAGATACGCAGTATTTT
V gene: TRBV6-5; clone size: many; J gene: TRBJ2-7; D gene: -; CDR3 protein: CASSYTGLNYEQYF; CDR3 DNA: TGTGCCAGCAGTTACACCGGGCTCAACTACGAGCAGTACTTC
V gene: TRBV18; clone size: many; J gene: TRBJ2-1; D gene: -; CDR3 protein: CASSPATSFLGNEQFF; CDR3 DNA: TGTGCCAGCTCACCAGCGACCTCTTTTCTCGGCAATGAGCAGTTCTTC
V gene: TRBV19; clone size: -; J gene: TRBJ2-1; D gene: -; CDR3 protein: CASSIGDASEQFF; CDR3 DNA: TGTGCCAGTAGTATTGGAGATGCGAGTGAGCAGTTCTTC
V gene: TRBV18; clone size: many; J gene: TRBJ1-2; D gene: -; CDR3 protein: CASSPPSGHYGYTF; CDR3 DNA: TGTGCCAGCTCACCACCCTCGGGGCACTATGGCTACACCTTC
V gene: TRBV5-6; clone size: many; J gene: TRBJ2-7; D gene: TRBD1; CDR3 protein: CASSLGGAHEQYF; CDR3 DNA: TGTGCCAGCAGCTTAGGGGGCGCGCACGAGCAGTACTTC
V gene: TRBV27; clone size: few; J gene: TRBJ2-7; D gene: TRBD1; CDR3 protein: CASSFPDRVYEQYF; CDR3 DNA: TGTGCCAGCAGTTTTCCCGACAGGGTCTACGAGCAGTACTTC
V gene: TRBV7-9; clone size: many; J gene: TRBJ1-2; D gene: -; CDR3 protein: CASSFPGEYGYTF; CDR3 DNA: TGTGCCAGCAGCTTCCCCGGGGAGTATGGCTACACCTTC
V gene: TRBV25-1; clone size: few; J gene: TRBJ2-4; D gene: -; CDR3 protein: CASSDHGTKNIQYF; CDR3 DNA: TGTGCCAGCAGTGACCACGGCACAAAAAACATTCAGTACTTC
V gene: TRBV29-1; clone size: once; J gene: TRBJ1-2; D gene: TRBD1; CDR3 protein: CSVDVGGNGYTF; CDR3 DNA: TGCAGCGTTGATGTAGGGGGCAATGGCTACACCTTC
V gene: TRBV29-1; clone size: many; J gene: TRBJ1-1; D gene: TRBD1; CDR3 protein: CSVATGTGNTEAFF; CDR3 DNA: TGCAGCGTCGCCACCGGGACAGGGAACACTGAAGCTTTCTTT
V gene: TRBV12-3/TRBV12-4; clone size: -; J gene: TRBJ1-2; D gene: TRBD1; CDR3 protein: CASSPTGGWNYGYTF; CDR3 DNA: TGTGCCAGCAGTCCGACAGGGGGCTGGAACTATGGCTACACCTTC
V gene: TRBV7-2; clone size: -; J gene: TRBJ2-2; D gene: TRBD2; CDR3 protein: CASSLEGLAGGPDTGELFF; CDR3 DNA: TGTGCCAGCAGCTTAGAGGGACTAGCGGGAGGGCCCGACACCGGGGAGCTGTTTTTT
V gene: TRBV7-2; clone size: -; J gene: TRBJ1-2; D gene: -; CDR3 protein: CASSFIGLDGYTF; CDR3 DNA: TGTGCCAGCAGCTTCATAGGGCTGGATGGCTACACCTTC
V gene: TRBV5-1; clone size: many; J gene: TRBJ2-7; D gene: -; CDR3 protein: CASSFEPGLAYEQYF; CDR3 DNA: TGCGCCAGCAGCTTCGAACCAGGGCTAGCCTACGAGCAGTACTTC
V gene: TRBV7-2; clone size: many; J gene: TRBJ2-1; D gene: TRBD2; CDR3 protein: CASSSPGTSGRTWGNEQFF; CDR3 DNA: TGTGCCAGCAGCTCCCCCGGGACTAGCGGGAGGACTTGGGGGAATGAGCAGTTCTTC
V gene: TRBV19; clone size: -; J gene: TRBJ2-2; D gene: -; CDR3 protein: CASSPRPTNTGELFF; CDR3 DNA: TGTGCCAGTAGCCCCCGACCGACGAACACCGGGGAGCTGTTTTTT
V gene: TRBV20-1; clone size: few; J gene: TRBJ2-5; D gene: -; CDR3 protein: CSVSTRGETQYF; CDR3 DNA: TGCAGCGTCTCCACTAGGGGAGAGACCCAGTACTTC
V gene: TRBV7-8; clone size: -; J gene: TRBJ2-7; D gene: TRBD1; CDR3 protein: CASSPRDRGPEQYF; CDR3 DNA: TGTGCCAGCAGCCCCCGGGACAGGGGGCCTGAGCAGTACTTC
V gene: TRBV12-3/TRBV12-4; clone size: many; J gene: TRBJ2-1; D gene: -; CDR3 protein: CASSLVGGPLKNNEQFF; CDR3 DNA: TGTGCCAGCAGTTTAGTAGGAGGGCCCTTGAAGAACAATGAGCAGTTCTTC
V gene: TRBV6-2/TRBV6-3; clone size: many; J gene: TRBJ1-1; D gene: TRBD1; CDR3 protein: CASRPRDRNTEAFF; CDR3 DNA: TGTGCCAGCAGACCACGGGACAGGAACACTGAAGCTTTCTTT
V gene: TRBV7-6; clone size: many; J gene: TRBJ1-4; D gene: TRBD1; CDR3 protein: CASSSTGTGTEKLFF; CDR3 DNA: TGTGCCAGCAGCTCAACTGGGACAGGGACTGAAAAACTGTTTTTT
V gene: TRBV24-1; clone size: many; J gene: TRBJ1-1; D gene: -; CDR3 protein: CATNTGPNTEAFF; CDR3 DNA: TGTGCCACCAATACAGGGCCGAACACTGAAGCTTTCTTT
V gene: TRBV4-2; clone size: -; J gene: TRBJ1-2; D gene: -; CDR3 protein: CASSQDSSGDYGYTF; CDR3 DNA: TGTGCCAGCAGCCAAGATTCCTCAGGCGACTATGGCTACACCTTC
V gene: TRBV25-1; clone size: many; J gene: TRBJ1-1; D gene: -; CDR3 protein: CASSEALGDTEAFF; CDR3 DNA: TGTGCCAGCAGCGAGGCTTTGGGGGACACTGAAGCTTTCTTT
V gene: TRBV20-1; clone size: -; J gene: TRBJ1-5; D gene: -; CDR3 protein: CSARLAGNQPQHF; CDR3 DNA: TGCAGTGCTAGACTTGCCGGCAATCAGCCCCAGCATTTT